One sample yielded the 12 T cell receptor beta chains listed below, sequenced in a study of T cell responses to AZD1222 COVID-19 vaccine. This table comes from immunoSEQ multiplex PCR, and its TCRdb copy is limited to in-frame clones, with some not included. The data contain 100,000 to 120,000 clones, roughly 90% of them seen just once; the ten biggest clones take up around 15%. The sequencing used peripheral blood, collected 28 days after the second AZD1222 dose. These receptors were taken from an adult who received the AZD1222 COVID-19 vaccine.

The V call is TRBV28, the J call TRBJ2-7; D gene ambiguous. CDR1 and CDR2 from the germline V gene are MDHEN and SYDVKM. Deletions cut 6 bases from V and 6 bases from J, with 9 bases between. The CDR3 covers 11 residues. The CDR3 DNA reads TGTGCCAGCAGGGGGTACGGCGAGCAGTACTTC. Protein: CASRGYGEQYF.

This chain joins TRBV6-5 and TRBJ1-4; 9 bases match TRBD1. The CDR3 totals 14 residues. CDR1 and CDR2 (germline): MNHEY, SVGAGI. With V trimmed by 6 bases and J by 5 bases, 4 bases remained unmatched. Here the CDR3 reads CASRPGQGNEKLFF. CDR3 coding DNA: TGTGCCAGCAGGCCCGGACAGGGGAATGAAAAACTGTTTTTT.

The J gene is TRBJ2-7, the V gene TRBV4-1; D gene ambiguous. Trimming removed 0 bases from V and 0 bases from J, with 15 bases in between. Germline values: CDR1 MGHRA, CDR2 YSYEKL. The CDR3 is 17 residues long. Here the CDR3 reads CASSQDLAEHLSYEQYF. The CDR3 bases are TGCGCCAGCAGCCAAGATTTGGCGGAACATCTCTCCTACGAGCAGTACTTC.

The chain uses TRBV29-1 and TRBJ1-3; D unclear. V lost 6 bases and J 0 bases, leaving 9 bases between the germline ends. The V gene's germline CDR1 is SQVTM and CDR2 ANQGSEA. The CDR3 runs to 13 residues. CDR3 bases: TGCAGCGTCGTAGTTGGCTCTGGAAACACCATATATTTT. It encodes CSVVVGSGNTIYF.

This rearrangement joins TRBV19 to TRBJ1-4; D not certain. Trimming left V 3 bases short and J 7 bases short, with 18 bases between. The CDR3 sequence is 16 residues long. Germline-derived CDR1 and CDR2 are LNHDA and SQIVND (reference sequence). CDR3 region: CASSIAWGGRSEKLFF. The CDR3 DNA follows: TGTGCCAGTAGTATTGCGTGGGGTGGGCGAAGTGAAAAACTGTTTTTT.

The chain combines TRBV27 with TRBJ1-2; a weak D match, TRBD1 (5 bases). The CDR3 has 15 amino acids. V lost 2 bases and J lost 3, with 13 bases in between. The germline V gene has CDR1 MNHEY and CDR2 SMNVEV (reference sequence). The CDR3 DNA reads as TGTGCCAGCAGTTTAGGGGCTGGTTTTTACTATGGCTACACCTTC. Translating gives CASSLGAGFYYGYTF.

V gene TRBV27 combines with J gene TRBJ1-2, with D possibly being TRBD1 (5 bases). The length of the CDR3 is 14 residues. Per the germline V gene, CDR1 is MNHEY and CDR2 is SMNVEV (reference sequence). The V and J ends lost 2 bases and 8 bases respectively, with 15 bases between them. The DNA for the CDR3 is TGTGCCAGCAGTTTAGCAGGGACTTCTTGGGGCTACACCTTC. This encodes CASSLAGTSWGYTF.

This rearrangement joins TRBV5-1 to TRBJ2-1; tentative D call: TRBD2 (6 bases). Germline loops: CDR1 SGHRS, CDR2 YFSETQ. Between the trimmed V and J ends, which lost 0 bases and 6 bases, there was a span of 13 bases. This CDR3 comprises 15 residues. CDR3 loop: CASSLAGGSGNEQFF. The DNA for the CDR3 is TGCGCCAGCAGCTTGGCCGGCGGTAGCGGCAATGAGCAGTTCTTC.

This chain joins TRBV2 and TRBJ1-2, with D possibly matching TRBD1 (5 bases). The CDR3 spans 14 residues. CDR1 is SNHLY, CDR2 FYNNEI, per germline. Deletions cut 9 bases from V and 0 bases from J, with 14 bases between. The CDR3 sequence: CASIGQGPNYGYTF. The CDR3 nucleotides read TGTGCCAGTATAGGTCAGGGTCCTAACTATGGCTACACCTTC.

The chain combines TRBV4-1 with TRBJ2-6, with 9 bases that match TRBD1. Trimming cost V 4 bases and J 0 bases; bases outside gene matches: 13. Germline V CDR1 and CDR2: MGHRA, YSYEKL. The length of the CDR3 is 20 residues. The CDR3 DNA sequence: TGCGCCAGCAGCCTCGGAAAAAGGACAGGGGCAAGCTCTGGGGCCAACGTCCTGACTTTC. Encoded protein: CASSLGKRTGASSGANVLTF.

This clone was picked up a small number of times. J is TRBJ1-1 and V is TRBV12-5; D uncertain. Germline loops: CDR1 LGHNT, CDR2 FRNRAP. V lost 4 bases, J lost 4 bases, and 7 bases lay in between. The CDR3 totals 12 residues. CDR3 loop: CASGYGRTEAFF. The CDR3 DNA reads TGTGCTAGTGGTTACGGACGCACTGAAGCTTTCTTT.

The chain uses TRBV6-6 and TRBJ1-3; D is ambiguous. V was cut by 9 bases and J by 0 bases, with 9 bases left in between. The CDR3 has 13 residues. The germline gives CDR1 MNHNY, CDR2 SVGAGI (reference sequence). The CDR3 protein is CASCSNSGNTIYF. Here the CDR3 DNA reads TGTGCCAGTTGTTCCAACTCTGGAAACACCATATATTTT.